One T cell receptor (beta chain) is described in this entry. The antigen is undetermined. With V trimmed by 6 bases and J by 0 bases, 7 bases remained unmatched. This CDR3 has 16 residues. The germline V gene encodes CDR1 SGHAT and CDR2 FQNNGV. These data come from a study of T-cell memory formation after mild COVID-19. Study observations and caveats: That cross-reactive memory joined was suggested by some responding clones appearing in pre-infection memory. Among contracting clones, CD4+ were mainly CM/EM and CD8+ enriched in EMRA. Later expanders leaned CD4+, whereas clones that contracted between day 15 and 85 were balanced CD4/CD8.

Amplification by 5'RACE using constant-segment primers produced TCR alpha and TCR beta cDNA libraries that carried sample barcodes and UMIs. TCRdb redid the calling of the 5' RACE reads with MiXCR, one entry per CDR3 protein. The sample has approximately 260,000 distinct CDR3 sequences, about 16% seen once. The sample comprised PBMCs or a T cell subset sorted from them (not recorded which). This clonotype originated in a man aged 18 to 30 who had mild COVID-19 (a few samples of this study predate the infection). Cell type and time point are not known. The chain combines TRBV11-2 with TRBJ2-2, with TRBD1 identical over 7 bases. In DNA, the CDR3 is TGTGCCAGCAGTCGCACAGGGGCCTCGAACACCGGGGAGCTGTTTTTT. It translates to CASSRTGASNTGELFF.